This T cell receptor beta chain was profiled in a study of shared clonotypes between healthy human individuals. CD45RO-negative CD8 cells positively selected for CCR7 made up the naive population, which excluded terminally differentiated effector memory CD45RA+ cells. Overall study results and limits: Although depth was large, rarefaction showed that sequencing of the sorted subsets was incomplete.

Here immunoSEQ multiplex PCR was the method, and the copy in TCRdb shows in-frame clones only, minus some. Here the sample spans roughly 1,800,000 clones, about 95% being singletons. CDR1 and CDR2 (germline): MNHEY, SMNVEV (reference sequence). The CDR3 has 14 amino acids. The ends lost 7 bases at V and 2 bases at J; junction bases unmatched: 8. On this clone itself: Its matching antigen is unknown.

The receptor was derived from a man between 18 and 29 years old in good health. The rearrangement uses TRBV27 and TRBJ2-7, with 7 bases lining up with TRBD2. Sequences were obtained from naive CD8+ T cells sorted from blood. The CDR3 region is CASNTGGPAYEQYF. In DNA form, the CDR3 reads TGTGCCAGCAACACGGGAGGACCAGCCTACGAGCAGTACTTC.